This T cell receptor (beta chain) was recovered during a study of T-cell reconstitution after alpha-beta-depleted transplantation in children. The germline CDR1 and CDR2 sequences are SEHNR and FQNEAQ (reference sequence). This CDR3 is 16 amino acids long. The germline V and J ends were trimmed by 1 base and 8 bases, with 18 bases remaining between them. Unique molecular identifiers were incorporated when the TCRbeta library was constructed. Via MiXCR, TCRdb re-called the PCR reads, giving one row per CDR3 protein. The sample carries 360,000 or so distinct CDR3 sequences, around 20% recorded once. The V and J genes are TRBV7-9 and TRBJ2-1; D may be TRBD1 or TRBD2 (5 bases each). The material sequenced was PBMCs from the stem cell graft donor, taken from the stem cell graft. The source is a human donor who donated a stem cell graft to a child with acute myeloid leukemia. CDR3 amino acids: CASSLGAGAGRDEQFF. CDR3 DNA: TGTGCCAGCAGCTTAGGGGCCGGGGCAGGGCGAGATGAGCAGTTCTTC.